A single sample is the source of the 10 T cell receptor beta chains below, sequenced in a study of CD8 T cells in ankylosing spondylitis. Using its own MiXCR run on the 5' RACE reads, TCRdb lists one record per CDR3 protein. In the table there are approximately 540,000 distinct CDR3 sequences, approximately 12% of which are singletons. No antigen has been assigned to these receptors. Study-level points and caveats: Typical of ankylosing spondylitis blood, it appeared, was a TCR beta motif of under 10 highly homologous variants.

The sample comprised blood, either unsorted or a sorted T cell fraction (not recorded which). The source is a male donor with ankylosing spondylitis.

The CDR3 loop is CASSPPGMRGGETQYF. CDR3 nucleotide sequence: TGTGCCAGCAGCCCCCCTGGGATGAGGGGCGGGGAGACCCAGTACTTC. The chain carries TRBV6-1 and TRBJ2-5; D tentatively reads TRBD1 or TRBD2 (5 bases each). V lost 6 bases and J 5 bases, leaving 22 bases between the germline ends. This CDR3 comprises 16 residues. CDR1 and CDR2 from the germline V gene are MNHNS and SASEGT.

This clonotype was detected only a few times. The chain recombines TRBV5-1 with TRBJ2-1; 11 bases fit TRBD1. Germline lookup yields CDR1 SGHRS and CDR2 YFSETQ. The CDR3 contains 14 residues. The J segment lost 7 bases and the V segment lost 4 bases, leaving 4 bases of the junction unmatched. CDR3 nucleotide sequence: TGCGCCAGCAGCGTAGGGACAGGGGGTAATGAGCAGTTCTTC. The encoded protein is CASSVGTGGNEQFF.

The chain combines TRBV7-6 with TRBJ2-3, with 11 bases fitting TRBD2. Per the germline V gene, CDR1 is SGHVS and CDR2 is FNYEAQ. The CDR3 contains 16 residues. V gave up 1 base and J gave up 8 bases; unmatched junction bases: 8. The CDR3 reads CASSLGLAGIQATQYF. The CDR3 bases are TGTGCCAGCAGCTTAGGACTAGCGGGGATACAAGCTACGCAGTATTTT. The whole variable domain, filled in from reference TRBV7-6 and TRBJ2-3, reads GAGVSQSPRYKVTKRGQDVALRCDPISGHVSLYWYRQALGQGPEFLTYFNYEAQQDKSGLPNDRFSAERPEGSISTLTIQRTEQRDSAMYRCASSLGLAGIQATQYFGPGTRLTVL.

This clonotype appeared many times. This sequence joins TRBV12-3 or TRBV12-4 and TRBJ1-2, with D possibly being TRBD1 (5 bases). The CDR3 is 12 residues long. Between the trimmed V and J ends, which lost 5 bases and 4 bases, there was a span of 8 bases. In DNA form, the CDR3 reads TGTGCCAGCAGTCCGGACATCTATGGCTACACCTTC. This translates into CASSPDIYGYTF.

This CDR3 is CSAWGTSGRGRWEQYF. In nucleotides, the CDR3 is TGCAGTGCTTGGGGGACTAGCGGGAGGGGTCGTTGGGAGCAGTACTTC. The J gene is TRBJ2-7, the V gene TRBV20-1; 16 bases are a match to TRBD2. CDR3 size: 16 residues. J lost 7 bases, V lost 5 bases, and 11 bases had no gene match. Germline lookup yields CDR1 DFQATT and CDR2 SNEGSKA (reference sequence).

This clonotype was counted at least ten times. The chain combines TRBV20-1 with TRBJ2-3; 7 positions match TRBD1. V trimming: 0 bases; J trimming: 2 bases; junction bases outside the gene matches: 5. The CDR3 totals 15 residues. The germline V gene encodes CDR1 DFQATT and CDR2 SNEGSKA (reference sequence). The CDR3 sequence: CSARDTGAITDTQYF. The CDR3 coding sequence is TGCAGTGCTAGAGATACAGGGGCGATCACAGATACGCAGTATTTT.

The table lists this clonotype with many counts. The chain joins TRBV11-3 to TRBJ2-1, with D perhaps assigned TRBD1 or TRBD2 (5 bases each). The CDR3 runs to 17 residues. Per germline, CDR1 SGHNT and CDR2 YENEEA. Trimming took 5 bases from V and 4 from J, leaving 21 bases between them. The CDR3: CASSPGTSRDFYNEQFF. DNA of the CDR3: TGTGCCAGCAGCCCAGGGACGTCACGGGATTTTTACAATGAGCAGTTCTTC.

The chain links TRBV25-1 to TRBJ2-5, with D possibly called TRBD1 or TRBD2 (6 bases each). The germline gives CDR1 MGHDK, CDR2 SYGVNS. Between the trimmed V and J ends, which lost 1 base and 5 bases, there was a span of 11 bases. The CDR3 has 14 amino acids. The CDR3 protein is CASSEFRGQETQYF. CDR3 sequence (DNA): TGTGCCAGCAGTGAATTCCGGGGGCAGGAGACCCAGTACTTC.

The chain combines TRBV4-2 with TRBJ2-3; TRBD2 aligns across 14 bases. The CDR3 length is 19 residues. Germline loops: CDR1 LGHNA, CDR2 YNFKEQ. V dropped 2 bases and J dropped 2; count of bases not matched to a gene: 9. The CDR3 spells CASSQFTGTSGRFTDTQYF. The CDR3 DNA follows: TGTGCCAGCAGCCAATTCACCGGGACTAGCGGGAGATTCACAGATACGCAGTATTTT.

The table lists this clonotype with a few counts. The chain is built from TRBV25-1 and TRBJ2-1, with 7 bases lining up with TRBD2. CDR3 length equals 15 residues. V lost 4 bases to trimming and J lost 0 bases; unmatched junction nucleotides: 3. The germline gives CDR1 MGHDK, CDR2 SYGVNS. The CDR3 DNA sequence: TGTGCCAGCAGTGCCGGGGGGTTCTCCTACAATGAGCAGTTCTTC. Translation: CASSAGGFSYNEQFF.